The rows below give T cell receptor beta chains drawn from one sample of a study of kidney transplant recipient with SARS-CoV-2 infection. From the reads, TCRdb called clonotypes with MiXCR, one entry per CDR3 protein. Among 200,000 to 300,000 distinct CDR3 sequences listed, 25% to 30% were seen once. Specimen: a blood sample, collected at baseline and on roughly day 110 from a kidney transplant recipient. The origin of the receptors is a young adult male patient who had COVID-19 and was a kidney transplant recipient. T cells may partly derive from the graft donor. The CDR3 runs from the conserved cysteine through the conserved F or W. The order of the fields is D gene, J gene, clone size, V gene, CDR3 DNA, CDR3 protein. A D gene is named only where the DNA matches it firmly. Clone sizes are given selectively: once, few, many, or a class where the clone is expanded.

>.|TRBJ2-1|many|TRBV27
TGTGCCAGCAGTTGGACTCACTCCAGCGGCGATGAGCAGTTCTTC
CASSWTHSSGDEQFF
>.|TRBJ1-5|many|TRBV19
TGTGCCAGTAGTGCAGACGGCAATCAGCCCCAGCATTTT
CASSADGNQPQHF
>.|TRBJ1-5|many|TRBV28
TGTGCCAGCAGTTTGCAACCACTCGGCAGTCAGCCCCAGCATTTT
CASSLQPLGSQPQHF
>.|TRBJ2-3|few|TRBV23-1
TGCGCCAGCAGTCAATCGGGCGCATCCACAGATACGCAGTATTTT
CASSQSGASTDTQYF
>.|TRBJ2-1|.|TRBV7-9
TGTGCCAGCAGCTTACAGGTTTACGATGAGCAGTTCTTC
CASSLQVYDEQFF
>.|TRBJ1-2|many|TRBV5-1
TGCGCCAGCGAGTCAGAATCGGTTCGAAAGACCTATGGCTACACCTTC
CASESESVRKTYGYTF
>TRBD1|TRBJ2-3|few|TRBV29-1
TGCAGCGTTTGGCGACAGGACAGGGGCACAGATACGCAGTATTTT
CSVWRQDRGTDTQYF
>.|TRBJ1-2|many|TRBV4-2
TGTGCCAGCAGCCCGGGTGCGGGTGTCTATGGCTACACCTTC
CASSPGAGVYGYTF
>TRBD1|TRBJ1-2|many|TRBV20-1
TGCAGTGCTAGAGACCAAGGGACAGTTCTCGATGGCTACACCTTC
CSARDQGTVLDGYTF
>TRBD1|TRBJ1-2|medium-sized|TRBV13
TGTGCCAGCAGCTTAAATACAGGGGATGACTATGGCTACACCTTC
CASSLNTGDDYGYTF
>TRBD2|TRBJ2-7|many|TRBV20-1
TGCAGTGCTAGAGATGGGGGACTAGCGGGAGTAGGGGAGCAGTACTTC
CSARDGGLAGVGEQYF
>.|TRBJ1-2|many|TRBV7-1
TGTGCCAGCAGCTTCTCCTTTCACGAGGGAAAGACCTATGGCTACACCTTC
CASSFSFHEGKTYGYTF
>.|TRBJ2-7|many|TRBV12-3/TRBV12-4
TGTGCCAGCAGTTTTGAGGGGGTCGAGCAGTACTTC
CASSFEGVEQYF
>.|TRBJ2-2|.|TRBV19
TGTACTGCCCGGGGCGGAGGCCCCACCGGGGAGCTGTTTTTT
CTARGGGPTGELFF
>TRBD2|TRBJ2-2|many|TRBV11-3
TGTGCCAGCGTCGTCCGGGGGGGGCTCAACACCGGGGAGCTGTTTTTT
CASVVRGGLNTGELFF
>TRBD1|TRBJ1-6|many|TRBV30
TGTGCCTGGGCCCCCGACAGGGTGAATTCACCCCTCCACTTT
CAWAPDRVNSPLHF
>.|TRBJ1-2|many|TRBV3-1
TGTGCCAGCAGCGCGGATATCACCCTTCGAAAGACCTATGGCTACACCTTC
CASSADITLRKTYGYTF
>.|TRBJ1-2|many|TRBV6-5
TGTGCCAGCACAACTATTGGTGGTGAAACTAACTATGGCTACACCTTC
CASTTIGGETNYGYTF
>.|TRBJ1-5|many|TRBV6-2/TRBV6-3
TGTGCCAGCAGTCCTCGGGACGGTAGTAGCAATCAGCCCCAGCATTTT
CASSPRDGSSNQPQHF
>TRBD2|TRBJ2-1|.|TRBV5-1
TGCGCCAGCAGCAGCGGACTAGCGGGAGCCGGAGGGGATGAGCAGTTCTTC
CASSSGLAGAGGDEQFF
>.|TRBJ1-2|many|TRBV8-2
TGTGGCAGTGGAGTGGGTGATAGCCGAAAGACCTATGGCTACACCTTC
CGSGVGDSRKTYGYTF
>TRBD1|TRBJ1-2|many|TRBV5-3
TGTGCCAGAGCAGGGGGAGTGGTGAGAAAGACCTATGGCTACACCTTC
CARAGGVVRKTYGYTF
>.|TRBJ2-7|.|TRBV6-5
TGTGCCAGCGCCCTCTACGAGCAGTACTTC
CASALYEQYF
>.|TRBJ1-1|many|TRBV21-1
TGTGCCAGGTCTAGCTACACAATTCGCACTGAAGCTTTCTTT
CARSSYTIRTEAFF
>.|TRBJ2-1|many|TRBV28
TGTGCCAGCACCCCCCTAGCTACTTCGGGACAAGGTGAGCAGTTCTTC
CASTPLATSGQGEQFF
>.|TRBJ1-4|many|TRBV6-5
TGTGCCAGCAGTTTAACCGGGCCCCGAGGGAAACTGTTTTTT
CASSLTGPRGKLFF
>.|TRBJ1-2|.|TRBV11-2
TGTGCCAGCAGCCACTTGTCAACAAGCAGAAAGACCTATGGCTACACCTTC
CASSHLSTSRKTYGYTF